The rows below give T cell receptor beta chains drawn from one sample of a study of OX40 agonist ivuxolimab in advanced cancers. Sequencing used immunoSEQ multiplex PCR; TCRdb keeps in-frame clones, though not all of them. The sample carries about 71,000 clones, under 85% recorded once. The sequencing used CD4+ or CD8+ T cells sorted from blood, collected in a trial of the OX40 agonist ivuxolimab. The receptors derive from an adult with an advanced solid tumor such as melanoma, head and neck, liver or kidney cancer. Both conserved end residues are part of each CDR3. The order of the fields is V gene, clone size, J gene, D gene, CDR3 protein, CDR3 DNA. The D gene is left open where the match is weak. Clone sizes are given selectively: once, few, many, or a class where the clone is expanded.

TRBV11-2	.	TRBJ1-1	.	CASSLIGRAGRGTEAFF	TGTGCCAGCAGCTTAATCGGCCGCGCTGGGAGAGGCACTGAAGCTTTCTTT
TRBV7-9	.	TRBJ2-3	TRBD2	CASSLGRGNTDTQYF	TGTGCCAGCAGCCTGGGGCGGGGGAACACAGATACGCAGTATTTT
TRBV5-1	few	TRBJ2-4	.	CASSLSPGPTNIQYF	TGCGCCAGCAGCCTCTCCCCCGGACCCACAAACATTCAGTACTTC
TRBV5-1	.	TRBJ1-2	.	CASSPGLSGHGYTF	TGCGCCAGCAGCCCCGGGCTCAGTGGACATGGCTACACCTTC
TRBV6-5	.	TRBJ1-5	.	CASSYYPGSNQPQHF	TGTGCCAGCAGTTACTACCCAGGGAGCAATCAGCCCCAGCATTTT
TRBV2	.	TRBJ1-5	.	CASSGGFGPQHF	TGTGCCAGCAGTGGGGGCTTTGGGCCCCAGCATTTT
TRBV9	.	TRBJ1-3	.	CASSAQGFSGNTIYF	TGTGCCAGCAGCGCTCAGGGATTCTCTGGAAACACCATATATTTT
TRBV6-5	.	TRBJ1-6	.	CASSYSRRALNSPLHF	TGTGCCAGCAGTTACTCGAGGAGGGCCTTAAATTCACCCCTCCACTTT
TRBV7-9	.	TRBJ2-1	.	CASSPREGQPYNEQFF	TGTGCCAGCAGCCCCAGAGAGGGGCAACCCTACAATGAGCAGTTCTTC
TRBV7-2	.	TRBJ2-7	.	CASSLEAGEQYF	TGTGCCAGCAGCTTAGAGGCCGGGGAGCAGTACTTC
TRBV19	.	TRBJ1-1	.	CASSWVENTEAFF	TGTGCCAGTAGTTGGGTTGAGAACACTGAAGCTTTCTTT
TRBV7-2	once	TRBJ2-1	.	CASSLRSPYNEQFF	TGTGCCAGCAGCTTAAGGTCCCCCTACAATGAGCAGTTCTTC
TRBV2	.	TRBJ2-1	.	CASTQGQVGGNEQFF	TGTGCCAGCACCCAGGGCCAAGTGGGGGGCAATGAGCAGTTCTTC
TRBV5-1	.	TRBJ2-1	.	CASSLQTPSYNEQFF	TGCGCCAGCAGCTTGCAGACCCCCTCCTACAATGAGCAGTTCTTC
TRBV7-8	.	TRBJ1-1	TRBD1	CASSSRTGGGGEAFF	TGTGCCAGCAGCTCTCGGACAGGGGGCGGAGGAGAAGCTTTCTTT
TRBV19	.	TRBJ1-2	.	CASSPIEGGPGVGYTF	TGTGCCAGTAGTCCCATTGAGGGGGGTCCGGGCGTTGGCTACACCTTC
TRBV6-5	.	TRBJ1-5	.	CASSPRRYQPQHF	TGTGCCAGCAGTCCCCGACGGTATCAGCCCCAGCATTTT
TRBV7-2	.	TRBJ1-2	TRBD1	CASSSGQGPYTF	TGTGCCAGCAGCTCCGGACAGGGGCCCTACACCTTC
TRBV5-8	.	TRBJ1-2	.	CASNRGTTLGYTF	TGTGCCAGCAACCGGGGCACTACCCTAGGCTACACCTTC
TRBV5-1	.	TRBJ1-3	.	CASSRDRSGNTIYF	TGCGCCAGCAGCCGTGACAGATCGGGAAACACCATATATTTT
TRBV18	.	TRBJ1-5	.	CASSPTLDAGQPQHF	TGTGCCAGCTCCCCCACGTTGGACGCGGGGCAGCCCCAGCATTTT
TRBV7-2	.	TRBJ2-7	.	CASSLGLAYEQYF	TGTGCCAGCAGCTTAGGGCTAGCCTACGAGCAGTACTTC
TRBV6-5	.	TRBJ1-2	.	CASSYAINYGYTF	TGTGCCAGCAGTTACGCGATAAACTATGGCTACACCTTC
TRBV6-5	.	TRBJ1-2	.	CASSPFRGGYGYTF	TGTGCCAGCAGCCCGTTTCGGGGCGGCTATGGCTACACCTTC
TRBV5-3	.	TRBJ2-2	.	CARSQSGASCGSTGELFF	TGTGCCAGAAGCCAAAGTGGGGCGAGTTGTGGAAGCACCGGGGAGCTGTTTTTT
TRBV7-3	once	TRBJ1-4	.	CASSLTGGPNEKLFF	TGTGCCAGCAGCTTAACGGGGGGACCTAATGAAAAACTGTTTTTT
TRBV6-1	.	TRBJ2-7	.	CASGVNEQYF	TGTGCCAGCGGCGTGAACGAGCAGTACTTC
TRBV7-2	.	TRBJ1-1	.	CASSFQGSTEAFF	TGTGCCAGCAGCTTCCAGGGGAGTACTGAAGCTTTCTTT
TRBV6-5	.	TRBJ1-2	.	CASSYSGRVSYGYTF	TGTGCCAGCAGTTACTCGGGGAGGGTATCCTATGGCTACACCTTC
TRBV28	.	TRBJ2-7	.	CASSLFSSNYYYEQYF	TGTGCCAGCAGTTTATTTTCGTCAAACTACTACTACGAGCAGTACTTC
TRBV11-2	once	TRBJ2-2	TRBD2	CASSPPGLAGGRSGELFF	TGTGCCAGCAGCCCCCCCGGACTAGCGGGGGGGCGGAGCGGGGAGCTGTTTTTT
TRBV21-1	.	TRBJ1-5	.	CASGLRTGGYLSNQPQHF	TGTGCCAGCGGTCTGAGGACAGGGGGCTATTTGAGCAATCAGCCCCAGCATTTT
TRBV4-2	few	TRBJ1-2	.	CASSQDGRGGYGYTF	TGTGCCAGCAGCCAAGATGGGAGAGGGGGCTATGGCTACACCTTC
TRBV29-1	few	TRBJ1-1	.	CSVTGVDNTEAFF	TGCAGCGTGACGGGGGTGGATAACACTGAAGCTTTCTTT
TRBV6-8	.	TRBJ2-1	.	CASSPPASYNEQFF	TGTGCCAGCAGTCCCCCAGCGTCCTACAATGAGCAGTTCTTC
TRBV27	.	TRBJ1-3	.	CASSKGGLSGNTIYF	TGTGCCAGCAGCAAAGGAGGGCTCTCTGGAAACACCATATATTTT
TRBV9	.	TRBJ2-1	.	CASSVGVGSSYNEQFF	TGTGCCAGCAGCGTAGGTGTGGGTTCTTCCTACAATGAGCAGTTCTTC
TRBV7-2	.	TRBJ2-3	.	CASSLVPGQRGITDTQYF	TGTGCCAGCAGCTTAGTACCGGGGCAGCGAGGGATCACAGATACGCAGTATTTT
TRBV27	.	TRBJ2-7	TRBD2	CASSLSGRITYEQYF	TGTGCCAGCAGTTTAAGCGGGAGGATAACCTACGAGCAGTACTTC
TRBV18	.	TRBJ2-3	TRBD1	CASSPSTGAQGNTQYF	TGTGCCAGCTCACCCTCGACAGGGGCCCAAGGAAATACGCAGTATTTT
TRBV27	.	TRBJ2-1	TRBD2	CASSPYGGRDEQFF	TGTGCCAGCAGTCCTTACGGGGGGAGGGATGAGCAGTTCTTC
TRBV5-6	.	TRBJ2-4	.	CASRGTGQGKNIQYF	TGTGCCAGCAGGGGCACCGGGCAGGGGAAAAACATTCAGTACTTC
TRBV7-2	.	TRBJ2-7	TRBD1	CASSLGRTGSCF	TGTGCCAGCAGCTTGGGTAGGACAGGGTCTTGCTTC
TRBV15	.	TRBJ1-2	TRBD1	CATTTRDSPSRGYTF	TGTGCCACCACGACCCGGGACAGTCCCTCCCGGGGCTACACCTTC
TRBV19	.	TRBJ2-5	.	CASSPYGGHRQETQYF	TGTGCCAGTAGCCCCTACGGGGGACACCGACAAGAGACCCAGTACTTC
TRBV28	.	TRBJ2-7	TRBD2	CASRRGGLAVYEQYF	TGTGCCAGCCGGAGGGGGGGACTAGCGGTCTACGAGCAGTACTTC
TRBV6-1	few	TRBJ2-1	TRBD2	CASSEGLLLYNEQFF	TGTGCCAGCAGTGAGGGACTACTACTTTACAATGAGCAGTTCTTC
TRBV6-4	.	TRBJ2-3	.	CASSPGLASIDTQYF	TGTGCCAGCAGCCCGGGACTGGCCTCCATAGATACGCAGTATTTT
TRBV29-1	.	TRBJ2-1	.	CSANGMFDNEQFF	TGCAGCGCGAACGGGATGTTCGACAATGAGCAGTTCTTC
TRBV27	.	TRBJ2-3	TRBD2	CASRQAGNTDTQYF	TGTGCCAGCAGACAAGCGGGGAACACAGATACGCAGTATTTT
TRBV2	.	TRBJ1-2	.	CARGRGNGYTF	TGTGCCAGGGGACGGGGAAATGGCTACACCTTC
TRBV27	.	TRBJ2-7	.	CASRQGGVNEQYF	TGTGCCAGCCGTCAGGGGGGGGTTAACGAGCAGTACTTC